This is a list of T cell receptor beta chains from one sample in a study of OX40 agonist ivuxolimab in advanced cancers. Some clones are missing from TCRdb's copy, which holds only in-frame ones; the method was immunoSEQ multiplex PCR. Here the sample spans around 53,000 clones, around four fifths being singletons. The sample here was CD4+ or CD8+ T cells sorted from blood, taken in a trial of the OX40 agonist ivuxolimab. Source of these receptors: an adult with an advanced solid tumor such as melanoma, head and neck, liver or kidney cancer. Both conserved end residues are part of each CDR3. A D gene is named only where the DNA matches it firmly. Clone size is not always given. Where it is, it says once, few, many or a class for expanded clones.

size | D | length | J | V | CDR3 | DNA
. | . | 14 | TRBJ1-2 | TRBV6-5 | CASRLGDFDYGYTF | TGTGCCAGCAGACTCGGGGACTTTGACTATGGCTACACCTTC
once | . | 15 | TRBJ2-7 | TRBV5-5 | CASSRAYTDYYEQYF | TGTGCCAGCAGCCGCGCGTATACAGACTACTACGAGCAGTACTTC
. | . | 14 | TRBJ1-1 | TRBV11-3 | CASSLGGANTEAFF | TGTGCCAGCAGCTTAGGAGGGGCGAACACTGAAGCTTTCTTT
. | . | 16 | TRBJ2-3 | TRBV11-3 | CASSLKLTGGRDTQYF | TGTGCCAGCAGCTTAAAACTGACAGGTGGTAGGGATACGCAGTATTTT
. | . | 12 | TRBJ2-7 | TRBV2 | CASRVEGDEQYF | TGTGCCAGCAGAGTTGAAGGGGACGAGCAGTACTTC
. | . | 15 | TRBJ2-7 | TRBV5-1 | CASSLDRVVGYEQYF | TGCGCCAGCAGCTTGGACAGGGTGGTAGGCTACGAGCAGTACTTC
once | TRBD2 | 15 | TRBJ2-7 | TRBV9 | CASSPYPIAGEEQYF | TGTGCCAGCAGCCCATACCCTATCGCGGGAGAAGAGCAGTACTTC
. | TRBD1 | 17 | TRBJ1-3 | TRBV18 | CASSPARDRSSGNTIYF | TGTGCCAGCTCACCAGCCCGGGACAGGTCTTCTGGAAACACCATATATTTT
. | TRBD1 | 15 | TRBJ1-2 | TRBV5-4 | CASFPQGQVFYGYTF | TGTGCCAGCTTCCCCCAGGGACAGGTATTTTATGGCTACACCTTC
. | . | 14 | TRBJ2-4 | TRBV11-2 | CASSLGSLKDIQYF | TGTGCCAGCAGCTTAGGCTCATTAAAAGACATTCAGTACTTC
. | . | 15 | TRBJ1-4 | TRBV5-1 | CASSSTGSSDEKLFF | TGCGCCAGCAGCTCTACAGGGTCATCAGATGAAAAACTGTTTTTT
. | . | 15 | TRBJ2-3 | TRBV30 | CAWSVKDSSTDTQYF | TGTGCCTGGAGTGTTAAAGACTCTAGCACAGATACGCAGTATTTT
. | . | 13 | TRBJ1-5 | TRBV11-3 | CASSLSIIEPQHF | TGTGCCAGCAGCTTATCCATTATTGAGCCCCAGCATTTT
once | . | 17 | TRBJ2-5 | TRBV11-2 | CASSLATGHPLEETQYF | TGTGCCAGCAGCTTGGCCACCGGACACCCTTTAGAAGAGACCCAGTACTTC
. | . | 13 | TRBJ2-7 | TRBV4-1 | CASSEALAREQYF | TGCGCCAGCAGTGAGGCTCTTGCTCGAGAGCAGTACTTC
. | TRBD1 | 13 | TRBJ1-2 | TRBV6-6 | CASSKTGEGGYTF | TGTGCCAGCAGCAAGACAGGGGAAGGCGGCTACACCTTC
. | . | 16 | TRBJ2-7 | TRBV15 | CATSPSRRGSQGEQYF | TGTGCCACCAGCCCCTCGAGGAGGGGCTCCCAGGGCGAGCAGTACTTC
. | TRBD2 | 16 | TRBJ2-3 | TRBV7-3 | CASSYVSGRVGDTQYF | TGTGCCAGCAGCTACGTTAGCGGGAGGGTTGGGGATACGCAGTATTTT
. | TRBD1 | 14 | TRBJ1-1 | TRBV19 | CASSRGTGFTEAFF | TGTGCCAGTAGTAGGGGGACAGGGTTCACTGAAGCTTTCTTT
once | TRBD1 | 13 | TRBJ1-5 | TRBV10-3 | CASSTGIDQPQHF | TGTGCCAGCTCGACAGGGATTGATCAGCCCCAGCATTTT
few | TRBD2 | 18 | TRBJ2-7 | TRBV27 | CASSFAGYGRAEAYEQYF | TGTGCCAGCAGTTTCGCAGGGTACGGGAGGGCTGAAGCCTACGAGCAGTACTTC
. | . | 13 | TRBJ1-4 | TRBV7-9 | CASSPEINEKLFF | TGTGCCAGCAGCCCCGAGATTAATGAAAAACTGTTTTTT
. | TRBD2 | 15 | TRBJ2-1 | TRBV4-3 | CASSQPSGGLNEQFF | TGCGCCAGCAGCCAACCGAGCGGGGGGTTGAATGAGCAGTTCTTC
. | . | 12 | TRBJ1-1 | TRBV7-9 | CASSLLQYEAFF | TGTGCCAGCAGCTTACTTCAATATGAAGCTTTCTTT
. | TRBD2 | 12 | TRBJ2-1 | TRBV19 | CASSIAGTRLFF | TGTGCCAGTAGTATAGCGGGGACTAGGCTGTTCTTC
. | TRBD1 | 16 | TRBJ2-7 | TRBV5-6 | CASSLPRDRMTYEQYF | TGTGCCAGCAGCTTGCCGCGGGACAGGATGACCTACGAGCAGTACTTC
. | TRBD1 | 16 | TRBJ1-1 | TRBV7-2 | CASSLGTGFLNTEAFF | TGTGCCAGCAGCTTGGGGACAGGATTTCTCAACACTGAAGCTTTCTTT
. | TRBD1 | 15 | TRBJ1-5 | TRBV2 | CASSEKAVSGQGQHF | TGTGCCAGCAGTGAAAAAGCCGTATCCGGACAGGGCCAGCATTTT
. | . | 15 | TRBJ2-3 | TRBV10-2 | CASTEGGTSTDTQYF | TGCGCCAGCACCGAAGGGGGGACTAGCACAGATACGCAGTATTTT
. | TRBD2 | 12 | TRBJ2-5 | TRBV6-5 | CASWAGEETQYF | TGTGCCAGCTGGGCGGGAGAAGAGACCCAGTACTTC
. | TRBD2 | 17 | TRBJ2-5 | TRBV18 | CASSRFLGSGSSETQYF | TGTGCCAGCTCACGATTTTTGGGTAGCGGGAGTTCCGAGACCCAGTACTTC
. | . | 15 | TRBJ1-1 | TRBV11-1 | CASSLALRQNTEAFF | TGTGCCAGCAGCTTAGCGCTAAGACAGAACACTGAAGCTTTCTTT
. | . | 13 | TRBJ2-1 | TRBV18 | CASSPPGLNEQFF | TGTGCCAGCTCACCACCCGGCCTCAATGAGCAGTTCTTC
once | TRBD2 | 15 | TRBJ2-7 | TRBV7-8 | CASSPSGVGSYEQYF | TGTGCCAGCAGCCCTAGCGGGGTCGGATCCTACGAGCAGTACTTC
. | TRBD1 | 13 | TRBJ1-1 | TRBV27 | CASSLDRGTEAFF | TGTGCCAGCAGTTTGGACAGGGGCACTGAAGCTTTCTTT
few | . | 13 | TRBJ1-1 | TRBV2 | CASSEAIVSEAFF | TGTGCCAGCAGTGAAGCGATTGTGTCCGAAGCTTTCTTT
few | TRBD1 | 14 | TRBJ1-2 | TRBV5-4 | CASSLVGTGVGYTF | TGTGCCAGCAGCTTGGTGGGGACAGGGGTTGGCTACACCTTC
. | . | 14 | TRBJ1-5 | TRBV2 | CASRGDGEIQPQHF | TGTGCCAGCAGAGGGGACGGGGAGATACAGCCCCAGCATTTT
. | . | 14 | TRBJ2-3 | TRBV9 | CASSPGSMTDTQYF | TGTGCCAGCAGCCCGGGGAGTATGACAGATACGCAGTATTTT
. | . | 16 | TRBJ1-5 | TRBV4-1 | CASSQANSYSNQPQHF | TGCGCCAGCAGCCAAGCCAACAGTTATAGCAATCAGCCCCAGCATTTT
. | . | 13 | TRBJ2-4 | TRBV19 | CASSYDSENIQYF | TGTGCCAGTAGTTATGACTCAGAAAACATTCAGTACTTC
. | . | 15 | TRBJ2-7 | TRBV5-1 | CASSRSQGGKGEQYF | TGCGCCAGCAGCCGCTCCCAGGGGGGTAAGGGCGAGCAGTACTTC
. | . | 13 | TRBJ1-5 | TRBV19 | CASSIRGGQPQHF | TGTGCCAGTAGTATAAGGGGTGGACAGCCCCAGCATTTT
. | . | 17 | TRBJ2-5 | TRBV10-1 | CASSETSLSSNQETQYF | TGCGCCAGCAGTGAGACGTCTCTTAGCAGCAACCAAGAGACCCAGTACTTC
few | . | 12 | TRBJ1-1 | TRBV2 | CATGRGNTEAFF | TGTGCCACCGGGAGGGGGAACACTGAAGCTTTCTTT
. | TRBD2 | 17 | TRBJ2-7 | TRBV5-1 | CASSFGLAGGTSYEQYF | TGCGCCAGCAGCTTTGGACTAGCGGGAGGAACATCCTACGAGCAGTACTTC
. | TRBD2 | 13 | TRBJ2-5 | TRBV15 | CATCRDYQETQYF | TGTGCCACCTGTCGGGACTATCAAGAGACCCAGTACTTC
. | . | 13 | TRBJ1-3 | TRBV7-7 | CASSPGTGNTIYF | TGTGCCAGCAGCCCCGGAACAGGAAACACCATATATTTT
. | TRBD2 | 16 | TRBJ2-5 | TRBV9 | CASSVGGGGSQETQYF | TGTGCCAGCAGCGTAGGGGGCGGGGGGTCCCAGGAGACCCAGTACTTC
. | . | 16 | TRBJ2-7 | TRBV5-1 | CASSLATARGTYEQYF | TGCGCCAGCAGCTTGGCCACAGCCAGAGGAACCTACGAGCAGTACTTC
. | . | 15 | TRBJ2-2 | TRBV11-3 | CASSLAGANTGELFF | TGTGCCAGCAGCTTAGCGGGGGCGAACACCGGGGAGCTGTTTTTT
. | TRBD2 | 16 | TRBJ2-7 | TRBV10-3 | CAISESTGLAAYEQYF | TGTGCCATCAGTGAGTCGACGGGACTAGCGGCCTACGAGCAGTACTTC
. | TRBD1 | 12 | TRBJ2-2 | TRBV28 | CALTGGGGELFF | TGTGCCCTTACAGGGGGTGGCGGGGAGCTGTTTTTT
. | TRBD2 | 16 | TRBJ2-5 | TRBV19 | CASTGPRGGDVETQYF | TGTGCCAGCACCGGGCCGCGGGGGGGAGATGTGGAGACCCAGTACTTC
. | . | 15 | TRBJ2-3 | TRBV11-2 | CASSLLAGRADTQYF | TGTGCCAGCAGCTTACTCGCGGGACGGGCAGATACGCAGTATTTT
once | . | 15 | TRBJ2-3 | TRBV14 | CASSKPGLGTDTQYF | TGTGCCAGCAGCAAACCGGGACTGGGCACAGATACGCAGTATTTT
. | TRBD1 | 12 | TRBJ2-3 | TRBV29-1 | CSVTGATDTQYF | TGCAGCGTCACAGGGGCCACAGATACGCAGTATTTT
. | . | 15 | TRBJ2-5 | TRBV11-3 | CASSLVLAGEETQYF | TGTGCCAGCAGCTTAGTACTAGCTGGGGAAGAGACCCAGTACTTC
. | . | 13 | TRBJ1-1 | TRBV7-9 | CASSLASSLAWGF | TGTGCCAGCAGCTTAGCAAGTTCCCTGGCATGGGGATTT